Each of the 21 T cell receptor beta chains below was sequenced from the same sample in a study of cytomegalovirus exposure and HLA in healthy donors. A multiplex PCR was run with 60 Vbeta primers and 13 Jbeta primers. Assay used: immunoSEQ multiplex PCR; TCRdb lists only in-frame clones, some missing. The data show about 89,000 clones, 67% seen once. What was sequenced was PBMCs. These TCRs come from a man aged 30 to 45 in good health and CMV-seronegative.

CDR3 bases: TGTGCCACCAGCAGAGGCCCCGGGACTGAAGCTTTCTTT. It codes for CATSRGPGTEAFF. The genes are TRBV15 and TRBJ1-1; D gene ambiguous. The CDR3 runs 13 residues. Trimming cost V 1 base and J 5 bases, with 8 bases left between them. Germline values: CDR1 LNHNV, CDR2 YYDKDF (reference sequence).

This clone was observed a handful of times. The chain couples TRBV11-1 to TRBJ2-1; weak D call: TRBD2 (5 bases). This CDR3 spans 16 amino acids. CDR1 and CDR2 from the germline V gene are SGHAT and FQDESV (reference sequence). The germline V and J ends were trimmed by 5 bases and 1 base, with 15 bases remaining between them. CDR3 residues: CASSLLSVWSYNEQFF. Here the CDR3 DNA reads TGTGCCAGCAGCCTCCTTAGCGTGTGGTCCTACAATGAGCAGTTCTTC.

This chain uses TRBV4-3 with TRBJ2-1, with D possibly being TRBD1 (5 bases). The V gene's germline CDR1 is LGHNA and CDR2 YSLEER. This CDR3 spans 14 amino acids. The germline V and J ends were trimmed by 4 bases and 5 bases, with 12 bases remaining between them. This chain's CDR3 is CASSLDTSDNEQFF. DNA for the CDR3: TGCGCCAGCAGCCTGGACACTTCCGACAATGAGCAGTTCTTC.

This chain connects TRBV6-5 to TRBJ2-5; TRBD2 matches at 7 bases. The CDR3 is 15 amino acids. The V and J ends lost 0 bases and 3 bases, in that order; junction bases with no gene match: 4. Germline CDR1 and CDR2: MNHEY and SVGAGI. CDR3 nucleotides: TGTGCCAGCAGTTACTCTTCCCTAGCGGAAGAGACCCAGTACTTC. It specifies CASSYSSLAEETQYF.

The V call is TRBV7-3, the J call TRBJ2-1; 11 bases align to TRBD2. Per the germline V gene, CDR1 is SGHTA and CDR2 is FQGTGA. The CDR3 is 21 amino acids. V was pared by 2 bases and J by 2 bases, with 17 bases of the junction left unmatched. CDR3 amino acids: CASSLGFGLAGGYGAYNEQFF. CDR3 in DNA: TGTGCCAGCAGCTTAGGTTTTGGTCTAGCGGGAGGTTATGGTGCCTACAATGAGCAGTTCTTC.

As concerns this clone: Additional DNA sequences in this sample encode the identical CDR3. The V gene is TRBV6-5, the J gene TRBJ1-2, with D unresolved. Germline-derived CDR1 and CDR2 are MNHEY and SVGAGI. The V gene lost 4 bases and the J gene lost 8 bases, with 23 bases spanning the gap. CDR3 size: 16 residues. The CDR3 bases are TGTGCCAGCAGTTGGATTAGGAAACAGTCTTTAGGCGGCTACACCTTC. Protein product: CASSWIRKQSLGGYTF.

This clone has only a few counts. The chain recombines TRBV30 with TRBJ1-2; tentative D call: TRBD1 (6 bases). Trimming removed 2 bases from V and 1 base from J, with 11 bases in between. CDR1 GTSNPN and CDR2 SVGIG come from the germline V gene (reference sequence). This CDR3 is built from 14 residues. The CDR3 is CAWSPGQYNYGYTF. The CDR3 DNA reads as TGTGCCTGGAGTCCCGGACAGTATAACTATGGCTACACCTTC.

The rearrangement links TRBV5-1 to TRBJ2-1; perhaps TRBD2 as D (6 bases). Germline CDR1 SGHRS, CDR2 YFSETQ. The CDR3 is 12 residues long. Trimming removed 4 bases from V and 10 bases from J, with 12 bases in between. Written as DNA, the CDR3 is TGCGCCAGCAGCCCGGGCGGGGTAGAGCAGTTCTTC. This gives the protein CASSPGGVEQFF.

Points on this clone: This may come from a read error, since a much larger clone is one base off. The chain combines TRBV11-3 with TRBJ2-7, with TRBD1 matching over 7 bases. Per the germline V gene, CDR1 is SGHNT and CDR2 is YENEEA. This CDR3 is built from 14 residues. V trimming: 5 bases; J trimming: 2 bases; junction bases outside the gene matches: 6. The CDR3 reads CASSATGTAYEQYF. The CDR3 coding sequence is TGTGCCAGCAGCGCTACCGGGACAGCCTACGAGCAGTACTTC.

In this sample, this clone turned up once. The rearrangement joins TRBV7-2 to TRBJ2-7, with D hard to call. V lost 3 bases to trimming and J lost 4 bases, with 10 bases between them. The CDR3 totals 13 residues. CDR1 is SGHTA, CDR2 FQGNSA, per germline. The CDR3 spells CASSLAESYEQYF. CDR3 DNA: TGTGCCAGCAGCTTGGCGGAAAGTTACGAGCAGTACTTC.

The rearrangement joins TRBV5-6 to TRBJ2-1; 7 bases agree with TRBD1. Per germline, CDR1 SGHDT and CDR2 YYEEEE. The CDR3 has 13 residues. The J segment lost 6 bases and the V segment lost 3 bases, leaving 3 bases of the junction unmatched. CDR3 bases: TGTGCCAGCAGCTCGGGACAGACCAATGAGCAGTTCTTC. Translation: CASSSGQTNEQFF.

This clone showed up just a few times. The chain links TRBV18 to TRBJ1-2; the D gene is possibly TRBD1 (5 bases). This CDR3 region has 14 residues. Deletions cut 2 bases from V and 12 bases from J, with 19 bases between. Germline V gene data show CDR1 as KGHSH and CDR2 as LQKENI. This CDR3 reads CASSPRWAGREDTF. CDR3 sequence (DNA): TGTGCCAGCTCACCAAGATGGGCAGGGAGGGAAGACACCTTC.

The rearrangement links TRBV5-6 to TRBJ1-2; D gene ambiguous. The CDR3 runs to 14 residues. V was pared by 0 bases and J by 8 bases, with 14 bases between. The germline V gene has CDR1 SGHDT and CDR2 YYEEEE. CDR3 region: CASSLGGGSKGYTF. The CDR3 region has the DNA TGTGCCAGCAGCTTGGGGGGAGGCAGTAAAGGCTACACCTTC.

This clone has just a few counts. V is TRBV27 and J is TRBJ1-2, with 9 bases identical to TRBD1. CDR3 size: 18 residues. The V and J ends lost 2 bases and 1 base, in that order; junction bases with no gene match: 11. From germline, CDR1 is MNHEY and CDR2 SMNVEV (reference sequence). Here the CDR3 DNA reads TGTGCCAGCAGTTTAGGTTGGACAGGGGAATCATATAACTATGGCTACACCTTC. This sequence encodes CASSLGWTGESYNYGYTF.

The V and J genes are TRBV12-5 and TRBJ1-6; possible D gene TRBD1, 5 bases. Germline CDR1 is LGHNT and CDR2 is FRNRAP. Trimming left V 6 bases short and J 4 bases short, with 10 bases between. CDR3 length: 14 amino acids. The CDR3 spells CASGPDRYNSPLHF. The CDR3 DNA sequence: TGTGCTAGTGGACCCGACAGATATAATTCACCCCTCCACTTT.

J is TRBJ1-6 and V is TRBV6-5; D is unresolved. The V gene's germline CDR1 is MNHEY and CDR2 SVGAGI. The ends were cut back, 3 bases at V and 8 bases at J, with 17 bases in the middle. The CDR3 has 16 amino acids. The CDR3 DNA follows: TGTGCCAGCAGTTATTCGACACCTAGGAGGGATTCACCCCTCCACTTT. Its translation is CASSYSTPRRDSPLHF.

The chain employs TRBV7-8 and TRBJ1-2, with D possibly matching TRBD1 (5 bases). Trimming removed 6 bases from V and 1 base from J, with 9 bases in between. The CDR3 has 13 amino acids. Germline CDR1 reads SGHVS; CDR2 reads FQNEAQ. This CDR3 reads CASSTGVNYGYTF. CDR3 DNA: TGTGCCAGCAGTACGGGGGTTAACTATGGCTACACCTTC.

The CDR3, as DNA: TGCAGCGTTGGTGGGGGGCGACAGGGACAAGAAAAACTGTTTTTT. Its protein product is CSVGGGRQGQEKLFF. The rearrangement joins TRBV29-1 to TRBJ1-4, with 7 bases matching TRBD1. The J segment lost 8 bases and the V segment lost 4 bases, leaving 13 bases of the junction unmatched. The CDR3 totals 15 residues. Per germline, CDR1 SQVTM and CDR2 ANQGSEA.

This clone was detected a few times. This chain connects TRBV9 to TRBJ1-1; D may be TRBD1 (6 bases). The V gene's germline CDR1 is SGDLS and CDR2 YYNGEE. V lost 3 bases to trimming and J lost 1 base, with 10 bases between them. The CDR3 runs 14 residues. The CDR3 sequence is CASSGGTPNTEAFF. Written as DNA, the CDR3 is TGTGCCAGCAGCGGAGGGACACCGAACACTGAAGCTTTCTTT.

This chain connects TRBV7-2 to TRBJ2-7; D is perhaps TRBD1 (6 bases). CDR3 length equals 14 residues. V was cut by 5 bases and J by 2 bases, with 13 bases left in between. Germline-derived CDR1 and CDR2 are SGHTA and FQGNSA. CDR3 DNA: TGTGCCAGCAGCCGTCAGACAGGCCCCTACGAGCAGTACTTC. This encodes CASSRQTGPYEQYF.

This rearrangement joins TRBV30 to TRBJ2-1; a weak D match, TRBD1 (5 bases). This CDR3 has 12 amino acids. Per the germline V gene, CDR1 is GTSNPN and CDR2 is SVGIG (reference sequence). The V gene lost 0 bases and the J gene lost 9 bases, with 9 bases spanning the gap. CDR3 loop: CAWSVQESEQFF. The CDR3 coding sequence is TGTGCCTGGAGTGTACAGGAGAGTGAGCAGTTCTTC.